This TCR beta chain was identified during a study of technical replicates of blood from a few donors. Data came from immunoSEQ multiplex PCR; TCRdb stores just in-frame clones and leaves some out. The repertoire holds under 65,000 clones, with 86% as singletons. With V trimmed by 8 bases and J by 14 bases, 12 bases remained unmatched. Germline CDR1 reads LNHDA; CDR2 reads SQIVND (reference sequence). The CDR3 is 12 residues long. This clonotype was sampled from a human donor in good health. Some clones in this sample may be carry-over from other donors' samples. The rearrangement uses TRBV19 and TRBJ2-3, with 8 bases that match TRBD2. The source material was PBMCs. The CDR3 coding sequence is TGTGCCAGTGCTCACCAGGGCGGGGGGACGTATTTT. Amino acids: CASAHQGGGTYF.